The rows below give T cell receptor beta chains drawn from one sample of a study of cytomegalovirus exposure and HLA in healthy donors. Libraries were prepared by immunoSEQ multiplex PCR; TCRdb keeps only in-frame clonotypes and omits some of them. The repertoire includes 170,000 or so clones, roughly four fifths of them detected once, and 2.9% sits in the top ten. Sequencing was done on a sample of PBMCs. The receptors were gathered from a male donor in good health and CMV-seronegative. CDR3s include the opening cysteine and the closing phenylalanine or tryptophan. A D gene is named only where the DNA matches it firmly. Some rows have no size entry. The others give once, few or many, or a class for an expanded clone.

v_gene: TRBV6-5; d_gene: TRBD1; abundance: medium-sized; j_gene: TRBJ1-5; CDR3aa: CASSLTGGQGQPQHF; CDR3nt: TGTGCCAGCAGTCTGACAGGGGGCCAGGGTCAGCCCCAGCATTTT
v_gene: TRBV28; d_gene: TRBD2; abundance: NA; j_gene: TRBJ2-2; CDR3aa: CASSDELASSTGELFF; CDR3nt: TGTGCCAGCAGTGATGAACTAGCGAGCAGCACCGGGGAGCTGTTTTTT
v_gene: TRBV9; d_gene: TRBD2; abundance: NA; j_gene: TRBJ2-1; CDR3aa: CASSVARAGGQSSYNEQFF; CDR3nt: TGTGCCAGCAGCGTAGCAAGAGCGGGGGGACAGAGCTCCTACAATGAGCAGTTCTTC
v_gene: TRBV4-1; d_gene: TRBD1; abundance: NA; j_gene: TRBJ1-5; CDR3aa: CASSQVQGRNQPQHF; CDR3nt: TGCGCCAGCAGCCAAGTACAGGGGCGGAATCAGCCCCAGCATTTT
v_gene: TRBV15; d_gene: NA; abundance: NA; j_gene: TRBJ2-6; CDR3aa: CATSRDGSMSSGANVLTF; CDR3nt: TGTGCCACCAGCAGAGATGGGAGCATGAGCTCTGGGGCCAACGTCCTGACTTTC
v_gene: TRBV5-1; d_gene: NA; abundance: NA; j_gene: TRBJ2-5; CDR3aa: CASSLAGGVLFGTQYF; CDR3nt: TGCGCCAGCAGCTTGGCCGGCGGGGTCCTGTTCGGGACCCAGTACTTC
v_gene: TRBV19; d_gene: TRBD1; abundance: few; j_gene: TRBJ1-2; CDR3aa: CASSSGQTLDYTF; CDR3nt: TGTGCCAGTAGTTCGGGACAGACGCTGGACTACACCTTC
v_gene: TRBV4-2; d_gene: TRBD2; abundance: NA; j_gene: TRBJ2-2; CDR3aa: CASSQDPAGEGGELFF; CDR3nt: TGTGCCAGCAGCCAAGATCCAGCGGGAGAGGGCGGGGAGCTGTTTTTT
v_gene: TRBV28; d_gene: NA; abundance: NA; j_gene: TRBJ2-7; CDR3aa: CASRLSSYEQYF; CDR3nt: TGTGCCAGCAGGCTTAGCTCCTACGAGCAGTACTTC
v_gene: TRBV11-2; d_gene: TRBD1; abundance: NA; j_gene: TRBJ2-4; CDR3aa: CASRDRNIQYF; CDR3nt: TGTGCCAGCAGGGACAGGAACATTCAGTACTTC
v_gene: TRBV5-4; d_gene: NA; abundance: few; j_gene: TRBJ2-3; CDR3aa: CASSSPGVGLAGRDTQYF; CDR3nt: TGTGCCAGCAGCTCCCCCGGGGTTGGGCTAGCCGGGAGAGATACGCAGTATTTT
v_gene: TRBV7-2; d_gene: NA; abundance: NA; j_gene: TRBJ1-4; CDR3aa: CASSLGEGPNEKLFF; CDR3nt: TGTGCCAGCAGTTTAGGGGAGGGGCCAAATGAAAAACTGTTTTTT
v_gene: TRBV6-1; d_gene: NA; abundance: NA; j_gene: TRBJ1-2; CDR3aa: CASSVQGSSVVPGYTF; CDR3nt: TGTGCCAGCAGTGTACAGGGTTCTAGTGTCGTTCCTGGCTACACCTTC
v_gene: TRBV19; d_gene: TRBD2; abundance: NA; j_gene: TRBJ2-7; CDR3aa: CASSIIAGGYEQYF; CDR3nt: TGTGCCAGTAGTATCATAGCGGGAGGATACGAGCAGTACTTC
v_gene: TRBV7-2; d_gene: TRBD2; abundance: NA; j_gene: TRBJ2-5; CDR3aa: CASSITGGSRETQYF; CDR3nt: TGTGCCAGCAGCATAACGGGGGGGTCGAGGGAGACCCAGTACTTC